A single sample is the source of the 26 T cell receptor beta chains below, sequenced in a study of shared clonotypes between healthy human individuals. Produced via immunoSEQ multiplex PCR; TCRdb's table is partial and in-frame only. The sample lists some 1 million clones; 60% to 80% were seen once. Source material: memory CD4+ T cells sorted from blood. Described subset: CD45RA-negative fraction. The receptors here all came from a man between 18 and 29 years old in good health.

The chain uses TRBV10-3 and TRBJ2-5, with a possible D match to TRBD2 (5 bases). The CDR3 has 13 amino acids. Trimming took 6 bases from V and 1 from J, leaving 9 bases between them. CDR1 is ENHRY, CDR2 SYGVKD, per germline. The CDR3 loop is CAIREAAQETQYF. Written as DNA, the CDR3 is TGTGCCATCAGGGAGGCGGCCCAAGAGACCCAGTACTTC.

V and J are TRBV5-1 and TRBJ1-1; 7 positions match TRBD1. The length of the CDR3 is 14 residues. Losses at the gene ends were 0 bases for V and 5 bases for J; bases not matched to a gene: 4. In germline, CDR1 is SGHRS, CDR2 YFSETQ. The CDR3 protein is CASSLATGVTEAFF. CDR3 DNA sequence: TGCGCCAGCAGCTTGGCTACAGGGGTTACTGAAGCTTTCTTT. The full variable domain, with the rest looked up from reference TRBV5-1 and TRBJ1-1, is KAGVTQTPRYLIKTRGQQVTLSCSPISGHRSVSWYQQTPGQGLQFLFEYFSETQRNKGNFPGRFSGRQFSNSRSEMNVSTLELGDSALYLCASSLATGVTEAFFGQGTRLTVV.

DNA for the CDR3: TGTGCCTGGACCCGCGATAGCAATCAGCCCCAGCATTTT. As protein: CAWTRDSNQPQHF. The V call is TRBV30, the J call TRBJ1-5, with D uncertain. This CDR3 spans 13 amino acids. The germline V gene has CDR1 GTSNPN and CDR2 SVGIG (reference sequence). Trimming took 4 bases from V and 0 from J, leaving 7 bases between them.

The chain is built from TRBV5-6 and TRBJ1-2; 9 bases are shared with TRBD1. Trimming cost V 0 bases and J 6 bases; bases outside gene matches: 6. This CDR3 has 15 residues. Germline V lookup: CDR1 SGHDT, CDR2 YYEEEE. The CDR3: CASSLGQGVQDGYTF. The DNA for the CDR3 is TGTGCCAGCAGCTTGGGACAGGGGGTTCAGGATGGCTACACCTTC.

The V gene is TRBV6-6, the J gene TRBJ1-1, with D unclear. This CDR3 has 13 amino acids. Per the germline V gene, CDR1 is MNHNY and CDR2 is SVGAGI (reference sequence). Trimming pared 5 bases from V and 2 bases from J, leaving 9 bases between. CDR3 protein: CASSPFLNTEAFF. The DNA for the CDR3 is TGTGCCAGCAGTCCTTTTTTAAACACTGAAGCTTTCTTT.

The V and J genes are TRBV28 and TRBJ2-5, with D possibly being TRBD2 (5 bases). The V and J ends lost 6 bases and 2 bases respectively, with 16 bases between them. The CDR3 is 15 residues long. In germline, CDR1 is MDHEN, CDR2 SYDVKM. The CDR3 region is CASRRRRVEQETQYF. CDR3 DNA: TGTGCCAGCAGAAGACGGCGGGTGGAACAAGAGACCCAGTACTTC.

V is TRBV5-8 and J is TRBJ2-3; no clear D gene. V lost 2 bases, J lost 4 bases, and 11 bases lay in between. Germline-derived CDR1 and CDR2 are SGHTS and YDEGEE. CDR3 length: 14 amino acids. Written as DNA, the CDR3 is TGTGCCAGCAGCTTCCCCCGCCCGGCAGATACGCAGTATTTT. It yields the protein CASSFPRPADTQYF.

The J gene is TRBJ2-1, the V gene TRBV7-2, with D maybe TRBD2 (6 bases). CDR3 length equals 12 residues. Deletions cut 3 bases from V and 10 bases from J, with 10 bases between. Germline values: CDR1 SGHTA, CDR2 FQGNSA. This CDR3 reads CASSFREIEQFF. In nucleotides, the CDR3 is TGTGCCAGCAGCTTCCGGGAGATCGAGCAGTTCTTC.

The chain carries TRBV2 and TRBJ2-7; 12 bases align to TRBD2. V lost 6 bases to trimming and J lost 3 bases; unmatched junction nucleotides: 6. The CDR3 runs to 15 residues. Germline CDR1 is SNHLY and CDR2 is FYNNEI. The CDR3, as DNA: TGTGCCAGCAGCAGACTAGCGGGAGATCTCTACGAGCAGTACTTC. Translated, it gives CASSRLAGDLYEQYF.

This clone turned up a few times. The chain recombines TRBV9 with TRBJ2-1; perhaps TRBD1 as D (6 bases). The CDR3 runs 14 residues. V lost 4 bases, J lost 12 bases, and 20 bases lay in between. CDR1 and CDR2 (germline): SGDLS, YYNGEE. The CDR3, as DNA: TGTGCCAGCAGCAGGACAGATGGAGGTACTGGGCAGTTCTTC. The encoded protein is CASSRTDGGTGQFF. Variable domain in full (rest from reference TRBV9 and TRBJ2-1): DSGVTQTPKHLITATGQRVTLRCSPRSGDLSVYWYQQSLDQGLQFLIQYYNGEERAKGNILERFSAQQFPDLHSELNLSSLELGDSALYFCASSRTDGGTGQFFGPGTRLTVL.

This chain joins TRBV27 and TRBJ2-1; 9 bases agree with TRBD2. The V and J ends lost 6 bases and 9 bases, in that order; junction bases with no gene match: 12. This CDR3 is 15 amino acids long. From germline, CDR1 is MNHEY and CDR2 SMNVEV (reference sequence). CDR3 sequence reads: CASSFGVAGVSEQFF. For the CDR3, the DNA is TGTGCCAGCAGCTTTGGAGTAGCGGGAGTCAGTGAGCAGTTCTTC.

This clone has just one count. J is TRBJ2-5 and V is TRBV19; TRBD2 agrees at 10 bases. V was pared by 6 bases and J by 3 bases, with 16 bases of the junction left unmatched. The CDR3 has 18 amino acids. In germline, CDR1 is LNHDA, CDR2 SQIVND (reference sequence). The CDR3 DNA is TGTGCCAGTAGAGATGACCTCAGACTAGCGGGCCAAAAAGAGACCCAGTACTTC. Protein sequence: CASRDDLRLAGQKETQYF.

Only one count was recorded for this clone. The chain employs TRBV2 and TRBJ2-5; 8 bases align to TRBD2. CDR1 and CDR2 (germline): SNHLY, FYNNEI. The V segment lost 3 bases and the J segment 12 bases; nucleotides outside the gene matches: 9. The CDR3 runs 13 residues. CDR3 nucleotides: TGTGCCAGCAGTGAGCTAGCGGCAGCGGGGGAGTACTTC. It specifies CASSELAAAGEYF. Combining the CDR3 with reference TRBV2 and TRBJ2-5 gives the whole variable domain EPEVTQTPSHQVTQMGQEVILRCVPISNHLYFYWYRQILGQKVEFLVSFYNNEISEKSEIFDDQFSVERPDGSNFTLKIRSTKLEDSAMYFCASSELAAAGEYFGPGTRLLVL.

The J gene is TRBJ2-6, the V gene TRBV2; D is unresolved. V was cut by 7 bases and J by 0 bases, with 7 bases left in between. This CDR3 is 14 amino acids long. Germline V gene data show CDR1 as SNHLY and CDR2 as FYNNEI. CDR3 in amino acids: CASKGNSGANVLTF. The CDR3 bases are TGTGCCAGCAAGGGAAACTCTGGGGCCAACGTCCTGACTTTC.

V gene TRBV4-1 combines with J gene TRBJ1-1; weak D call: TRBD1 (5 bases). The V end lost 4 bases, the J end lost 4 bases, and 16 bases lay between the germline ends. CDR1 and CDR2 (germline): MGHRA, YSYEKL. The CDR3 totals 15 residues. The CDR3 region is CASSPMGGFSTEAFF. The CDR3 DNA is TGCGCCAGCAGCCCGATGGGGGGGTTTAGCACTGAAGCTTTCTTT.

As DNA, the CDR3 is TGTGCCAGCAGCGCAGCGGGCAGTACTGGAAACACCATATATTTT. It translates to CASSAAGSTGNTIYF. The chain recombines TRBV6-5 with TRBJ1-3; D unresolved. CDR1 MNHEY and CDR2 SVGAGI come from the germline V gene. The CDR3 loop spans 15 amino acids. Trimming shortened V by 6 bases and J by 2 bases, and 14 bases separated the two germline ends.

The chain couples TRBV2 to TRBJ2-7; D possibly corresponds to TRBD2 (7 bases). This CDR3 spans 15 amino acids. Between the trimmed V and J ends, which lost 4 bases and 6 bases, there was a span of 19 bases. Per the germline V gene, CDR1 is SNHLY and CDR2 is FYNNEI. The CDR3 sequence: CASSAGGLSSPEQYF. In DNA form, the CDR3 reads TGTGCCAGCAGTGCGGGGGGCCTTTCTTCCCCCGAGCAGTACTTC.

V is TRBV4-1 and J is TRBJ2-7; the D gene is possibly TRBD2 (6 bases). The CDR3 loop spans 16 amino acids. V was shortened by 3 bases and J by 1 base, with 16 bases between the two germline ends. CDR1 MGHRA and CDR2 YSYEKL come from the germline V gene. The CDR3 region has the DNA TGCGCCAGCAGCCACTACCTAGCGATTGCTTCCTACGAGCAGTACTTC. Translation: CASSHYLAIASYEQYF.

The chain carries TRBV7-9 and TRBJ2-3, with D possibly being TRBD2 (7 bases). The CDR3 length is 15 residues. Germline lookup yields CDR1 SEHNR and CDR2 FQNEAQ (reference sequence). The V and J ends lost 7 bases and 1 base respectively, with 15 bases between them. The CDR3 region is CASTRGGARTDTQYF. The CDR3 DNA follows: TGTGCCAGCACTCGTGGGGGGGCCCGCACAGATACGCAGTATTTT. The full variable domain, with the rest looked up from reference TRBV7-9 and TRBJ2-3, is DTGVSQNPRHKITKRGQNVTFRCDPISEHNRLYWYRQTLGQGPEFLTYFQNEAQLEKSRLLSDRFSAERPKGSFSTLEIQRTEQGDSAMYLCASTRGGARTDTQYFGPGTRLTVL.

The rearrangement uses TRBV29-1 and TRBJ2-5, with D possibly TRBD2 on 6 matching bases. The CDR3 sequence is 14 residues long. V was clipped by 7 bases and J by 9 bases, with 24 bases between them. Germline V CDR1 and CDR2: SQVTM, ANQGSEA. CDR3 nucleotides: TGCAGCGCAACCCGGGATAGCGGCCTCGGGGCCCAGTACTTC. Translated: CSATRDSGLGAQYF.

The J gene is TRBJ2-2, the V gene TRBV7-9; the D gene is possibly TRBD1 (6 bases). This CDR3 is 11 amino acids long. Trimming shortened V by 8 bases and J by 5 bases, and 6 bases separated the two germline ends. Germline values: CDR1 SEHNR, CDR2 FQNEAQ (reference sequence). The CDR3: CASGQTGELFF. The CDR3 region has the DNA TGTGCCAGCGGACAGACCGGGGAGCTGTTTTTT. The full variable domain, rest sourced from reference TRBV7-9 and TRBJ2-2, is DTGVSQNPRHKITKRGQNVTFRCDPISEHNRLYWYRQTLGQGPEFLTYFQNEAQLEKSRLLSDRFSAERPKGSFSTLEIQRTEQGDSAMYLCASGQTGELFFGEGSRLTVL.

This chain links TRBV10-1 with TRBJ2-3; maybe TRBD2 (6 bases). V lost 3 bases, J lost 9 bases, and 10 bases lay in between. Germline V gene data show CDR1 as WNHNN and CDR2 as SYGVQD (reference sequence). The CDR3 is made up of 12 amino acids. The CDR3 loop is CASSDQSGTQYF. DNA of the CDR3: TGCGCCAGCAGTGATCAAAGCGGGACGCAGTATTTT.

The chain has TRBV6-1 and TRBJ1-6, with D unresolved. Germline CDR1 MNHNS, CDR2 SASEGT. The CDR3 sequence is 15 residues long. With 3 bases removed from V and 8 bases from J, the gap between germline ends came to 14 bases. The chain's CDR3 is CASSDHQAMHSPLHF. The CDR3 nucleotides are TGTGCCAGCAGTGACCACCAGGCCATGCATTCACCCCTCCACTTT.

The chain uses TRBV11-1 and TRBJ2-2; D might be TRBD1 (6 bases). Germline V gene sequence: CDR1 SGHAT, CDR2 FQDESV (reference sequence). V gave up 5 bases and J gave up 2 bases, with 12 bases separating them. There are 15 residues in the CDR3. In DNA form, the CDR3 reads TGTGCCAGCAGCCCAGGACAGTATAACACCGGGGAGCTGTTTTTT. It yields the protein CASSPGQYNTGELFF.

The chain has TRBV7-2 and TRBJ2-7, with D hard to call. The CDR3 runs 14 residues. Trimming pared 0 bases from V and 5 bases from J, leaving 11 bases between. CDR1 is SGHTA and CDR2 is FQGNSA in the germline V gene. The CDR3 is CASSLAGSSHEQYF. CDR3 nucleotides: TGTGCCAGCAGCTTAGCCGGCTCAAGCCACGAGCAGTACTTC. The full variable domain, rest sourced from reference TRBV7-2 and TRBJ2-7, is GAGVSQSPSNKVTEKGKDVELRCDPISGHTALYWYRQSLGQGLEFLIYFQGNSAPDKSGLPSDRFSAERTGGSVSTLTIQRTQQEDSAVYLCASSLAGSSHEQYFGPGTRLTVT.

This clone was seen only a few times. The V and J genes are TRBV5-6 and TRBJ2-3, with 10 bases lining up with TRBD1. V was pared by 3 bases and J by 4 bases, with 2 bases of the junction left unmatched. Germline CDR1 is SGHDT and CDR2 is YYEEEE. This CDR3 spans 14 amino acids. CDR3 protein: CASSWDRGPDTQYF. The CDR3 nucleotides are TGTGCCAGCAGCTGGGACAGGGGTCCAGATACGCAGTATTTT.